The 14 T cell receptor beta chains reported below all come from one sample, sequenced in a study of identifying expanded T cells in peripheral blood. Profiled with immunoSEQ multiplex PCR; TCRdb holds only in-frame clones, not every one. Here the sample spans about 53,000 clones, roughly four fifths being singletons. The material sequenced was blood. The source of these receptors is a person aged 18 to 69 in good health.

V is TRBV19 and J is TRBJ1-1; D unresolved. V lost 10 bases, J lost 0 bases, and 15 bases lay in between. The CDR3 sequence is 14 residues long. CDR1 LNHDA and CDR2 SQIVND come from the germline V gene (reference sequence). As DNA, the CDR3 is TGTGCCACTAACGAGGGAGGGATGAACACTGAAGCTTTCTTT. Its translation is CATNEGGMNTEAFF.

The rearrangement joins TRBV5-4 to TRBJ1-2, with a weak D call TRBD1 (6 bases). This CDR3 comprises 15 residues. Per the germline V gene, CDR1 is SGHNT and CDR2 is YYREEE (reference sequence). V lost 2 bases to trimming and J lost 7 bases, with 18 bases between them. This CDR3 is CASSLRSGVPSGYTF. CDR3 in DNA: TGTGCCAGCAGCTTACGCTCAGGGGTTCCGAGTGGCTACACCTTC.

The chain uses TRBV4-1 and TRBJ1-3; no clear D gene. V gave up 2 bases and J gave up 4 bases, with 12 bases separating them. This CDR3 has 15 residues. The germline V gene encodes CDR1 MGHRA and CDR2 YSYEKL. The CDR3, as DNA: TGCGCCAGCAGCCAACCCCGCCTGGTAGGAAACACCATATATTTT. It is translated as CASSQPRLVGNTIYF.

The V and J genes are TRBV6-1 and TRBJ1-4; 7 bases map to TRBD1. The CDR3 covers 15 residues. Germline V lookup: CDR1 MNHNS, CDR2 SASEGT. Trimming cost V 4 bases and J 4 bases; bases outside gene matches: 6. The chain's CDR3 is CASSARDSLNEKLFF. DNA for the CDR3: TGTGCCAGCAGTGCCCGGGACAGTCTTAATGAAAAACTGTTTTTT.

This clone was counted once. The chain links TRBV19 to TRBJ2-2; the D gene could be TRBD1 or TRBD2 (6 bases each). The CDR3 is made up of 13 amino acids. The V end lost 4 bases, the J end lost 6 bases, and 9 bases lay between the germline ends. CDR1 and CDR2 from the germline V gene are LNHDA and SQIVND (reference sequence). In DNA, the CDR3 is TGTGCCAGTAGTACTGGGGGGCCCGGGGAGCTGTTTTTT. The encoded protein is CASSTGGPGELFF.

This rearrangement joins TRBV6-1 to TRBJ1-4; tentatively, D is TRBD1 (5 bases). With 6 bases removed from V and 7 bases from J, the gap between germline ends came to 9 bases. CDR3 size: 12 residues. Germline-derived CDR1 and CDR2 are MNHNS and SASEGT. The CDR3, as DNA: TGTGCCAGCAGCGATAGGGGTGAAAAACTGTTTTTT. Protein product: CASSDRGEKLFF.

V and J are TRBV9 and TRBJ2-2, with no clear D. This CDR3 has 15 residues. Trimming left V 4 bases short and J 5 bases short, with 15 bases between. CDR1 SGDLS and CDR2 YYNGEE come from the germline V gene. The CDR3 sequence: CASSSRGTQTGELFF. In DNA, the CDR3 is TGTGCCAGCAGCTCTCGAGGAACACAAACCGGGGAGCTGTTTTTT.

The CDR3 spells CASSPPLINSPLHF. CDR3 nucleotide sequence: TGTGCCAGCTCACCACCTTTGATTAATTCACCCCTCCACTTT. This chain joins TRBV18 and TRBJ1-6, with D hard to call. The CDR3 has 14 residues. The ends were cut back, 0 bases at V and 6 bases at J, with 6 bases in the middle. Germline-derived CDR1 and CDR2 are KGHSH and LQKENI.

The chain carries TRBV5-4 and TRBJ1-6, with D maybe TRBD1 (5 bases). Trimming took 0 bases from V and 8 from J, leaving 15 bases between them. The CDR3 is 16 residues long. CDR1 and CDR2 (germline): SGHNT, YYREEE (reference sequence). CDR3 in DNA: TGTGCCAGCAGCTTGGGTGCGGGGGGTTATGATTCACCCCTCCACTTT. Its translation is CASSLGAGGYDSPLHF.

The chain is built from TRBV7-6 and TRBJ1-1; no firm D call. Germline CDR1 SGHVS, CDR2 FNYEAQ. V was trimmed by 5 bases and J by 2 bases, leaving 18 bases between them. The CDR3 totals 16 residues. As DNA, the CDR3 is TGTGCCAGCAGCGACCCTACGAACGACATAAACACTGAAGCTTTCTTT. It codes for CASSDPTNDINTEAFF.

The chain couples TRBV5-1 to TRBJ2-1; TRBD2 agrees at 7 bases. The CDR3 has 15 amino acids. Per the germline V gene, CDR1 is SGHRS and CDR2 is YFSETQ. With V trimmed by 10 bases and J by 13 bases, 23 bases remained unmatched. In DNA, the CDR3 is TGCGCCGTAACTCGGGGGACTACCGCCGGAATGGAACAGTTCTTC. Protein product: CAVTRGTTAGMEQFF.

The chain combines TRBV14 with TRBJ1-1; 9 bases agree with TRBD1. The V gene end was trimmed by 2 bases and the J gene end by 5 bases; junction bases not matched to a gene: 12. The CDR3 has 17 residues. Germline V CDR1 and CDR2: SGHDN, FVKESK. CDR3 sequence reads: CASSQRGQGLVRTEAFF. The DNA of the CDR3 is TGTGCCAGCAGCCAAAGGGGACAGGGCTTGGTAAGGACTGAAGCTTTCTTT.

The J gene is TRBJ2-3, the V gene TRBV7-2, with TRBD2 matching over 7 bases. Germline CDR1 reads SGHTA; CDR2 reads FQGNSA. Trimming removed 0 bases from V and 5 bases from J; junction bases left unmatched: 5. This CDR3 is 15 amino acids long. CDR3: CASSLAGGPIDTQYF. CDR3 in DNA: TGTGCCAGCAGCTTAGCGGGAGGGCCCATAGATACGCAGTATTTT.

The rearrangement links TRBV4-1 to TRBJ2-3; either TRBD1 or TRBD2 may supply D (5 bases each). The CDR3 loop spans 17 amino acids. The V end lost 0 bases, the J end lost 7 bases, and 20 bases lay between the germline ends. Germline V lookup: CDR1 MGHRA, CDR2 YSYEKL. The CDR3 nucleotides are TGCGCCAGCAGCCAAGAGGAGAGGGGCCCTTTTTCTAATACGCAGTATTTT. This codes for CASSQEERGPFSNTQYF.